These 3 T cell receptor beta chains were all obtained from the same sample, sequenced in a study of T cell clusters in autoimmune cytopenias. Multiplex touch-down PCR amplified TRB using TRB-A and TRB-B pools in one tube. Using the multiplex PCR reads, TCRdb records one entry per CDR3 protein without DNA. This table holds about 5,300 distinct CDR3 sequences. Some 39,000 genome equivalents of blood DNA were amplified for TRB. This sample was shared with a second study, whose subject was T cell repertoires in aging, cancer and after chemotherapy.

Sequencing used peripheral blood. The receptor source for this set is a human donor in good health.

In terms of frequency, this clonotype is medium-sized. This chain connects TRBV6-5 to TRBJ1-6; the TCRdb call, TRBD1, lacks DNA for checking. Germline assignment: CDR1 MNHEY and CDR2 SVGAGI. This CDR3 contains 13 residues. CDR3: CASSSTQESPLHF.

The rearrangement joins TRBV5-4 to TRBJ2-7; checking the TCRdb D call of TRBD2 is not possible without DNA. Germline V gene sequence: CDR1 SGHNT, CDR2 YYREEE (reference sequence). The CDR3 length is 14 residues. The CDR3 loop is CASTPRGGSYEQYF.

Judged by frequency, this clonotype is medium-sized (0.01 to 0.1%). The chain combines TRBV29-1 with TRBJ2-1; TCRdb picks TRBD2, but there is no DNA to check that call. Germline CDR1 SQVTM, CDR2 ANQGSEA. The CDR3 is made up of 14 amino acids. CDR3 loop: CSVTLAVAYNEQFF.